This T cell receptor beta chain originates from a study of metastatic and nonmetastatic thyroid tumors. Whole-study context: The authors compared repertoires across blood and tumor or nodule tissue from malignant and benign thyroid patients. Findings of the study overall: Within blood and tumor, benign nodules reportedly had significantly lower TCR beta diversity than malignant thyroid tumors did.

Under the authors' procedure: Researchers built a distant-metastasis classifier for papillary thyroid cancer that drew on CDR3 differences across clinicopathological groups. MiXCR reprocessed the PCR reads for TCRdb. None of the V and J calls come from the authors' own analysis; TCRdb made them. The sample carries almost 70,000 clones, about 14% recorded once. Every patient underwent thyroid surgery untreated. On this clone: The antigen is not known. At one boundary the junction diverges from the germline segment, which might be a read error.

The CDR3 length is 15 residues. Germline V gives CDR1 MRHNA, CDR2 SNTAGT. The sample was blood. This chain links TRBV6-4 with TRBJ2-1; D unclear. The clonotype originates from a male donor with papillary thyroid cancer or a benign thyroid nodule (not recorded which). Some clones in this sample may be carry-over from other donors' samples. CDR3 region: CASSEQTSSYNEQFF. CDR3 bases: TGTGCAAGCAGTGAACAGACATCGTCCTACAATGAGCAGTTCTTC.